The 5 T cell receptor beta chains below were found in one sample sequenced in a study of Graves' ophthalmopathy and Graves' hyperthyroidism. Amplification of TCR beta CDR3 regions used RNA transcripts. First-round RT-PCR employed HTBI primers, with a second-round multiplex PCR after it. TCRdb re-derived calls from the multiplex PCR reads in MiXCR, one entry per CDR3 protein. The data hold 450,000 or so distinct CDR3 sequences, with about an eighth observed a single time. The specimen was blood. These TCRs come from a woman younger than 45 with Graves' ophthalmopathy.

The table lists this clonotype with a few counts. Since a much larger clone is just one base distant, this may be a read error. The V and J genes are TRBV6-1 and TRBJ1-5; D is perhaps TRBD1 (5 bases). Looked up from germline, CDR1 is MNHNS and CDR2 is SASEGT. There are 15 residues in the CDR3. CDR3: CASSPQARGNQPKHF. In DNA form, the CDR3 reads TGTGCCAGCAGCCCCCAGGCCCGGGGCAATCAGCCCAAGCATTTT.

This clonotype was seen more than once but under ten times. The chain employs TRBV5-1 and TRBJ2-2, with 12 bases lining up with TRBD2. The germline CDR1 and CDR2 sequences are SGHRS and YFSETQ. The J segment lost 0 bases and the V segment lost 2 bases, leaving 5 bases of the junction unmatched. The CDR3 length is 18 residues. Here the CDR3 DNA reads TGCGCCAGCAGCTTCTCCCCTAGCGGGGGGGCGAACACCGGGGAGCTGTTTTTT. Its protein is CASSFSPSGGANTGELFF.

V usage is TRBV13 and J usage is TRBJ2-7; D is undetermined. V dropped 2 bases and J dropped 0 bases, with 2 bases sitting between them. This CDR3 contains 12 residues. Germline-derived CDR1 and CDR2 are PRHDT and FYEKMQ (reference sequence). The CDR3 protein is CASSLSSYEQYV. CDR3 in DNA: TGTGCCAGCAGCTTAAGCTCCTACGAGCAGTACGTC.

The table lists this clonotype with many counts. Relative to the germline gene, one junction end is altered; a read error may explain this. This sequence joins TRBV7-7 and TRBJ1-1; D possibly corresponds to TRBD1 (5 bases). This CDR3 has 14 amino acids. CDR1 and CDR2 (germline): SSHAT, FNYEAQ (reference sequence). The CDR3 DNA reads as TGTGCTAGCAGCCCCCTCACGGGGGGGGGTGAAGCTTTCTTT. This gives the protein CASSPLTGGGEAFF.

This clonotype was observed at least ten times. The CDR3 DNA is TGTGCCAGCAGTTACTCGATATCCGGGGAGCAGTACTTC. It is translated as CASSYSISGEQYF. The chain uses TRBV6-5 and TRBJ2-7; D ambiguous. Deletions cut 0 bases from V and 7 bases from J, with 10 bases between. The germline gives CDR1 MNHEY, CDR2 SVGAGI. This CDR3 has 13 amino acids.